This T cell receptor (beta chain) was captured by sequencing in a study of blood T cell repertoires in COVID-19. Trimming shortened V by 4 bases and J by 8 bases, and 11 bases separated the two germline ends. Germline lookup yields CDR1 LNHNV and CDR2 YYDKDF (reference sequence). This CDR3 has 13 amino acids. Sequenced by immunoSEQ multiplex PCR; TCRdb stores in-frame clones only, minus some. In the table there are roughly 150,000 clones, roughly 91% of which are singletons. The chain carries TRBV15 and TRBJ1-4, with D maybe TRBD1 (6 bases). The source material was peripheral blood. The TCR was taken from a man aged 50-59 years who had recovered from COVID-19. CDR3 bases: TGTGCCACCAGCACAGGGGTGAGAGAAAAACTGTTTTTT. This codes for CATSTGVREKLFF.